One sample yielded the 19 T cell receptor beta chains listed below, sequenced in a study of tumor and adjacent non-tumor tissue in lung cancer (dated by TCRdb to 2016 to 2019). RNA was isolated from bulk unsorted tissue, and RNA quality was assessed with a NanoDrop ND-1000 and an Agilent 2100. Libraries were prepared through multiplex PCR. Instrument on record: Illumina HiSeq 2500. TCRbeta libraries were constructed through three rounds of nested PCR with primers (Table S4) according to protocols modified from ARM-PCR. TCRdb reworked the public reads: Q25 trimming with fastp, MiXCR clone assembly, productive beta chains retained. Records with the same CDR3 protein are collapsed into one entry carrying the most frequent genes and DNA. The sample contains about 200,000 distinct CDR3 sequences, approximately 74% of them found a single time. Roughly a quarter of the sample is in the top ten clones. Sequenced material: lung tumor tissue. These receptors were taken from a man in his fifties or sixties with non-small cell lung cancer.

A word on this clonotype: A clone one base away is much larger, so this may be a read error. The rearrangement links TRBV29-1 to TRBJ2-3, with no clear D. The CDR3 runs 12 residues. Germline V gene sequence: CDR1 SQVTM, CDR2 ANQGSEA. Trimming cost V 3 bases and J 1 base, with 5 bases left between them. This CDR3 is CSVDSGTDTQYF. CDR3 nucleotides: TGCAGCGTTGACAGTGGCACAGATACGCAGTATTTT.

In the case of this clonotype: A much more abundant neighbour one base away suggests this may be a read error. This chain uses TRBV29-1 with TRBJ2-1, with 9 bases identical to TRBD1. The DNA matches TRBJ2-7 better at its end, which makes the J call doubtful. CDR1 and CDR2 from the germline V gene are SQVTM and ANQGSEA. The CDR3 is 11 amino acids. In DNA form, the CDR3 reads TGCAGCGTCAGACAGGGGGAACAGCAGTACTTC. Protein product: CSVRQGEQQYF.

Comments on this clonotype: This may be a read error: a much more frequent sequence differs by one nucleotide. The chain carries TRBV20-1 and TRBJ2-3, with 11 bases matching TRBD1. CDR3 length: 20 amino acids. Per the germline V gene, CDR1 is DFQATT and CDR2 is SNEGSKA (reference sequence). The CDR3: CSARVSRGQGVGPRTDAQYF. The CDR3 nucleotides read TGCAGTGCTAGAGTCAGTAGGGGACAGGGGGTAGGACCCCGCACAGATGCGCAGTATTTT.

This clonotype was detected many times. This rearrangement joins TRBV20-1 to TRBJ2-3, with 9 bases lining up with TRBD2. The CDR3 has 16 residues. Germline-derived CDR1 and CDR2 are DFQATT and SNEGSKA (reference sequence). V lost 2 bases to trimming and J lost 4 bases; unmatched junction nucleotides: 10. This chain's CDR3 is CSARTPAGGPADTQYF. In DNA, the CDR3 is TGCAGTGCTAGAACCCCGGCGGGAGGGCCCGCAGATACGCAGTATTTT.

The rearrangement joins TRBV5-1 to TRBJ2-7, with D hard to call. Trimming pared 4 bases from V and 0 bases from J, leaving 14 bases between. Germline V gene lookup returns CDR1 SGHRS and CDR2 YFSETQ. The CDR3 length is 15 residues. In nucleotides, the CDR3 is TGCGCCAGCAGCCCGCCCGTCCGGGTCTCCTACGAGCAGTACTTC. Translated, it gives CASSPPVRVSYEQYF.

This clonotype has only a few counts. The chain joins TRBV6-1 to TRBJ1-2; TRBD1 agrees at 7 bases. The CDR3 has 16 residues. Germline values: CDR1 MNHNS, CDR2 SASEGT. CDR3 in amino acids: CTILRRGEQGRYGYTF. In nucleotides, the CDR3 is TGTACCATACTACGGAGAGGGGAACAGGGGAGGTATGGCTACACCTTC.

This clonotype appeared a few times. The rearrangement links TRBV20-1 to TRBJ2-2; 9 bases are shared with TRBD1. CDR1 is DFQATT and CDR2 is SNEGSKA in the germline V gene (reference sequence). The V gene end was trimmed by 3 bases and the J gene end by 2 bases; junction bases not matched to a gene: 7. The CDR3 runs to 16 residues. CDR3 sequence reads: CSASHPGQGNTGELFF. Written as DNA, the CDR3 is TGCAGTGCTAGCCACCCGGGACAGGGTAACACCGGGGAGCTGTTTTTT.

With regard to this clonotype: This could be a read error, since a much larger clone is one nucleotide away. The CDR3 sequence is CSANRGDNGYTF. The CDR3 DNA is TGCAGTGCTAACAGGGGGGATAATGGCTACACCTTC. J is TRBJ1-2 and V is TRBV20-1, with 8 bases lining up with TRBD1. The CDR3 totals 12 residues. CDR1 DFQATT and CDR2 SNEGSKA come from the germline V gene (reference sequence). Trimming at V came to 4 bases and at J to 6 bases, leaving 4 bases not matched to a gene.

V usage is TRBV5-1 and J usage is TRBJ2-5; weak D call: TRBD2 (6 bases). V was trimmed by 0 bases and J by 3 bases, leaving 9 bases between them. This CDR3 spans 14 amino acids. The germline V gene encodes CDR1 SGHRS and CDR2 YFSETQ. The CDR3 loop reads CASSLAGGEETQYF. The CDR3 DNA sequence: TGCGCCAGCAGCTTGGCCGGGGGAGAAGAGACCCAGTACTTC.

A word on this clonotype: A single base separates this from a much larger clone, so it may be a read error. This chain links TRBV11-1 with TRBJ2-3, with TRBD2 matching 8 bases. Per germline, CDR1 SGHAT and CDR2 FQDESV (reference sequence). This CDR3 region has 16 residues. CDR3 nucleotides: TGTGCCAGCAGCTCCGAGCGGGGGCTTCGGACAGATACGCGGTATTTT. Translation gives CASSSERGLRTDTRYF.

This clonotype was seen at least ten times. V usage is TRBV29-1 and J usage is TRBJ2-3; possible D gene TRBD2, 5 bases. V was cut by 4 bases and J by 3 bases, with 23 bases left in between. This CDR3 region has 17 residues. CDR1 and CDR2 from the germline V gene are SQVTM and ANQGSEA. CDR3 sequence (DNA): TGCAGCGTTGTGAGGAACCGAGGCGGGCCAAGGACAGATACGCAGTATTTT. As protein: CSVVRNRGGPRTDTQYF.

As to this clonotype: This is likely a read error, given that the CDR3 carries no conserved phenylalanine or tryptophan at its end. CDR3 in amino acids: CSAPVTNRNYNEQFL. Written as DNA, the CDR3 is TGCAGTGCTCCTGTGACTAATCGGAACTACAATGAGCAGTTCTTA. The chain employs TRBV20-1 and TRBJ2-1, with D tentatively TRBD2 (5 bases). Trimming took off 5 bases at V and 3 bases at J, with 17 bases between the two ends. Germline V gene sequence: CDR1 DFQATT, CDR2 SNEGSKA (reference sequence). The CDR3 consists of 15 residues.

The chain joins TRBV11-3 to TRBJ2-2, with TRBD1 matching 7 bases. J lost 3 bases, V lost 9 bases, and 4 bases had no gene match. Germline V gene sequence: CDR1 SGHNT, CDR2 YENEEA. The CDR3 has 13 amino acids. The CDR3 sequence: CARLDRYTGELFF. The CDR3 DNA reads TGTGCCAGACTGGACAGGTACACCGGGGAGCTGTTTTTT.

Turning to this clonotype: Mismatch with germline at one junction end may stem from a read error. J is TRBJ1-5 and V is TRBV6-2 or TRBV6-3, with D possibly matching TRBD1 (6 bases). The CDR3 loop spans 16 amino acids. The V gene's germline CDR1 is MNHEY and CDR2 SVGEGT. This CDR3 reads CASRRGDGHFLTPQQF. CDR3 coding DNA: TGTGCCAGCAGGAGGGGGGACGGACACTTTTTAACGCCCCAGCAGTTT.

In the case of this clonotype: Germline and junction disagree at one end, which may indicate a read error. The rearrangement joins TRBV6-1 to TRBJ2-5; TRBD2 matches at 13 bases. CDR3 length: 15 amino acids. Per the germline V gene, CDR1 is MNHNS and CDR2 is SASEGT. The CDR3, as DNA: TGTGCCAGCACTGAACTAGCGGGGGGGCAAGAGACCCAGTACTTC. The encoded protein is CASTELAGGQETQYF.

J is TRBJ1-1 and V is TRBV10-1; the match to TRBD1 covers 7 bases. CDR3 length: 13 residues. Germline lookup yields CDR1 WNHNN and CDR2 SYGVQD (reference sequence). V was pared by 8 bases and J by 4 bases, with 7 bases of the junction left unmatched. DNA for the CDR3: TGCGCCAGCTACCGGACAGGCCCCACTGAAGCTTTCTTT. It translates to CASYRTGPTEAFF.

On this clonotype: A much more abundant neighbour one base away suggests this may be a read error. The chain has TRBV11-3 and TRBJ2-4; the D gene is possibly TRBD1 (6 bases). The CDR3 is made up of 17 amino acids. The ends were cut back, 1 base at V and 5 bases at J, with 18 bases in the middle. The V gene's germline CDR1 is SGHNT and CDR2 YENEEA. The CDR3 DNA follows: TGTGCCAGCAGCTTAGGTGCCCCTTGGGGGCACCAAAACATTCAGTACTTC. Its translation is CASSLGAPWGHQNIQYF.

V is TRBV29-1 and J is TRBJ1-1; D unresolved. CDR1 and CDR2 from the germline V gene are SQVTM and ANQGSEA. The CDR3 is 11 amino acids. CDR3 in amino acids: CGGWVNTEAFF. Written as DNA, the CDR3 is TGCGGCGGCTGGGTGAACACTGAAGCTTTCTTT. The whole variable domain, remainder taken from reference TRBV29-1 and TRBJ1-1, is SAVISQKPSRDICQRGTSLTIQCQVDSQVTMMFWYRQQPGQSLTLIATANQGSEATYESGFVIDKFPISRPNLTFSTLTVSNMSPEDSSIYLCGGWVNTEAFFGQGTRLTVV.

The CDR3 nucleotides are TGCAGTGCTAGAGATCTAGCTAGCGGGAGTTCCTACGAGCAGTACTTC. Its protein product is CSARDLASGSSYEQYF. V is TRBV20-1 and J is TRBJ2-7, with 10 nucleotides matching TRBD2. V lost 0 bases, J lost 1 base, and 6 bases stayed unmatched. The CDR3 runs 16 residues. Germline V gene sequence: CDR1 DFQATT, CDR2 SNEGSKA (reference sequence).